This T cell receptor beta chain came from a study of Ad26.COV2.S vaccination and SARS-CoV-2 variants. The repertoire was sequenced with immunoSEQ multiplex PCR; TCRdb's copy has only in-frame clones and lacks some. Of roughly 380,000 clones listed, 70% to 90% are singletons. V was shortened by 0 bases and J by 5 bases, with 11 bases between the two germline ends. Germline assignment: CDR1 LGHNA and CDR2 YSLEER. The CDR3 sequence is 15 residues long. Sample treatment: approximately 18 received Ad26.COV2.S at low or high dose, single or two shots; roughly five received placebo; per-sample allocation not given. Sampling happened 63 days after the first vaccine or placebo injection.

J is TRBJ1-5 and V is TRBV4-3; a possible D gene is TRBD1 (5 bases). The sequence was collected from a person between 18 and 65 years old who received the Ad26.COV2.S COVID-19 vaccine or a placebo. Source: peripheral blood, taken in a trial of Ad26.COV2.S vaccine versus placebo. The CDR3 region is CASSQDQAGYQPQHF. The CDR3 DNA is TGCGCCAGCAGCCAAGATCAGGCAGGGTATCAGCCCCAGCATTTT.